Following are 3 T cell receptor beta chains from one sample sequenced in a study of blood T cell repertoires in COVID-19. The assay was immunoSEQ multiplex PCR, and TCRdb's table has in-frame clones only and misses some. The sample carries about 150,000 clones, roughly 84% recorded once. The specimen sequenced was PBMCs or T cells enriched from blood (not recorded which). The receptors derive from a man aged 70 or older who had been exposed to COVID-19.

The rearrangement uses TRBV7-8 and TRBJ2-5; 10 bases are shared with TRBD2. With V trimmed by 2 bases and J by 1 base, 4 bases remained unmatched. In germline, CDR1 is SGHVS, CDR2 FQNEAQ. The CDR3 runs to 16 residues. This chain's CDR3 is CASSLLVAGGQETQYF. The DNA for the CDR3 is TGTGCCAGCAGCTTATTAGTAGCGGGGGGCCAAGAGACCCAGTACTTC.

The chain links TRBV6-2 or TRBV6-3 to TRBJ1-1; D call uncertain. The CDR3 runs to 14 residues. CDR1 is MNHEY, CDR2 SVGEGT, per germline. Deletions cut 2 bases from V and 2 bases from J, with 9 bases between. The CDR3 reads CASSYPTANTEAFF. The CDR3 DNA sequence: TGTGCCAGCAGTTACCCCACAGCTAACACTGAAGCTTTCTTT.

V gene TRBV6-2 or TRBV6-3 combines with J gene TRBJ1-2; 8 bases fit TRBD1. V shed 5 bases and J 8 bases; nucleotides not matched to a gene: 7. The CDR3 runs 13 residues. Germline V gene data show CDR1 as MNHEY and CDR2 as SVGEGT. The CDR3 is CASSLLDRDGYTF. CDR3 nucleotides: TGTGCCAGCAGTCTCCTGGACAGGGACGGCTACACCTTC.